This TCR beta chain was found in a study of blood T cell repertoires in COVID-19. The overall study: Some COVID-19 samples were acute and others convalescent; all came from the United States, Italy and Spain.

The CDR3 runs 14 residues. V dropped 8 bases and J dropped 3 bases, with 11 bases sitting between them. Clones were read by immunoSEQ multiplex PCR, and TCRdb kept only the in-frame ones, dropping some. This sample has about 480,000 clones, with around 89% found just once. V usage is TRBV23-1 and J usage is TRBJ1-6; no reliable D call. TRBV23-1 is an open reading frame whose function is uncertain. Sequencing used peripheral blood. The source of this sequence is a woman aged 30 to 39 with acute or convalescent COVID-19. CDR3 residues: CASGRLNYNSPLHF. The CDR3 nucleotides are TGCGCCAGCGGAAGACTGAACTATAATTCACCCCTCCACTTT.